Listed below are T cell receptor beta chains from one sample, sequenced in a study of blood T cell repertoires in COVID-19. Measured with immunoSEQ multiplex PCR; TCRdb has only the in-frame clones, and not every one. The table lists 150,000 to 200,000 clones, about 82% of them singletons. The material sequenced was PBMCs or T cells enriched from blood (not recorded which). Receptors originate from a woman aged 25 to 39 who had recovered from COVID-19. Each CDR3 is given with its conserved first and last residue. Each record gives: V gene, J gene, clone size, D gene, CDR3 DNA, CDR3 protein. D genes are given only for firm matches. Clone size is not always given. Where it is, it says once, few, many or a class for expanded clones.

v_call: TRBV28
j_call: TRBJ2-2
clone_size: .
d_call: .
cdr3_nt: TGTGCCAGCAGTCGCGATCCTATAGCGAACACCGGGGAGCTGTTTTTT
cdr3_aa: CASSRDPIANTGELFF

v_call: TRBV4-1
j_call: TRBJ2-6
clone_size: .
d_call: TRBD1
cdr3_nt: TGCGCCAGCAGCCAAGTTCGGACAGGGGGCGTTGGGGCCAACGTCCTGACTTTC
cdr3_aa: CASSQVRTGGVGANVLTF

v_call: TRBV5-1
j_call: TRBJ1-2
clone_size: once
d_call: TRBD1
cdr3_nt: TGCGCCAGCAGCATGACAGGGAGTCGCAACTATGGCTACACCTTC
cdr3_aa: CASSMTGSRNYGYTF

v_call: TRBV6-1
j_call: TRBJ2-7
clone_size: .
d_call: TRBD1
cdr3_nt: TGTGCCAGCAGTGAGTCAAGACAGGGGTTCTCCGAGCAGTACTTC
cdr3_aa: CASSESRQGFSEQYF

v_call: TRBV9
j_call: TRBJ2-1
clone_size: once
d_call: TRBD2
cdr3_nt: TGTGCCAGCAGCGGTTCCCTAGCGGGAGTTTCCTACAATGAGCAGTTCTTC
cdr3_aa: CASSGSLAGVSYNEQFF

v_call: TRBV3-1/TRBV3-2
j_call: TRBJ1-5
clone_size: .
d_call: .
cdr3_nt: TGTGCCAGCAGCCATATTGGCGGATTGCAGCCCCAGCATTTT
cdr3_aa: CASSHIGGLQPQHF

v_call: TRBV28
j_call: TRBJ1-2
clone_size: few
d_call: TRBD1
cdr3_nt: TGTGCCAGCACGACGGGACAGGGAGATGGCTACACCTTC
cdr3_aa: CASTTGQGDGYTF

v_call: TRBV7-9
j_call: TRBJ2-3
clone_size: .
d_call: TRBD2
cdr3_nt: TGTGCCAGCAGCTTAAGGCACGGGACTAGCGGGAGGAGCACAGATACGCAGTATTTT
cdr3_aa: CASSLRHGTSGRSTDTQYF

v_call: TRBV5-1
j_call: TRBJ1-3
clone_size: .
d_call: .
cdr3_nt: TGCGCCAGCAGCGAAAAACCCCCAGGGGTTGGAAACACCATATATTTT
cdr3_aa: CASSEKPPGVGNTIYF

v_call: TRBV6-5
j_call: TRBJ2-1
clone_size: once
d_call: .
cdr3_nt: TGTGCCAGCAGTCAGGGGACCTACAATGAGCAGTTCTTC
cdr3_aa: CASSQGTYNEQFF

v_call: TRBV19
j_call: TRBJ2-7
clone_size: .
d_call: .
cdr3_nt: TGTGCCAGTAGTGAGCAGGGGTCGTCCTACGAGCAGTACTTC
cdr3_aa: CASSEQGSSYEQYF

v_call: TRBV27
j_call: TRBJ2-7
clone_size: once
d_call: TRBD1
cdr3_nt: TGTGCCAGCAGGGACAGGGGTGACCTCTCCTCCTACGAGCAGTACTTC
cdr3_aa: CASRDRGDLSSYEQYF

v_call: TRBV9
j_call: TRBJ2-7
clone_size: .
d_call: .
cdr3_nt: TGTGCCAGCAGCGTAGCCCCAGGCAGCTCCTACGAGCAGTACTTC
cdr3_aa: CASSVAPGSSYEQYF

v_call: TRBV28
j_call: TRBJ2-7
clone_size: .
d_call: TRBD2
cdr3_nt: TGTGCCAGCAGTTTGTTATTCAGGGAGGGCGAGCAGTACTTC
cdr3_aa: CASSLLFREGEQYF

v_call: TRBV24-1
j_call: TRBJ2-5
clone_size: .
d_call: TRBD2
cdr3_nt: TGTGCCACCAGTGATTGGGGGGAGGGCCAAGAGACCCAGTACTTC
cdr3_aa: CATSDWGEGQETQYF